What follows are 22 T cell receptor beta chains derived from one specimen sequenced in a study of CD8+CD57+ T cells in acquired aplastic anemia. Profiles of TCR beta VDJ and CDR3 were generated from a genomic DNA template. TCRdb called the reads again in MiXCR, with one record for every CDR3 protein. The data hold about 190,000 distinct CDR3 sequences, with roughly half observed a single time. Sequenced input: sorted CD4+, CD8+, or CD8+CD57+ T cells (not recorded which) from PBMCs. The source of these receptors is a human donor in good health, serving as a control.

This clonotype was observed a single time. V gene TRBV19 combines with J gene TRBJ1-5; D gene ambiguous. Looked up from germline, CDR1 is LNHDA and CDR2 is SQIVND (reference sequence). The CDR3 extends over 16 amino acids. Trimming took off 5 bases at V and 2 bases at J, with 16 bases between the two ends. This chain's CDR3 is CASSALRESGNQPQHF. The CDR3 DNA reads TGTGCCAGTAGTGCCTTGAGGGAATCCGGCAATCAGCCCCAGCATTTT.

This clonotype occurred many times. The chain has TRBV19 and TRBJ1-5, with D maybe TRBD1 (6 bases). Per germline, CDR1 LNHDA and CDR2 SQIVND (reference sequence). Trimming removed 7 bases at V and 1 base at J, with 14 bases between. CDR3 length: 15 residues. The CDR3, as DNA: TGTGCCAGTACCCCGTCGGACAGCAGCAATCAGCCCCAGCATTTT. This sequence encodes CASTPSDSSNQPQHF.

This chain connects TRBV7-9 to TRBJ2-1, with 8 bases identical to TRBD1. The CDR3 runs 23 residues. Trimming took 5 bases from V and 8 from J; bases not matched to a gene: 35. The germline gives CDR1 SEHNR, CDR2 FQNEAQ (reference sequence). The CDR3 spells CASSPVTGTGFGVVEGRGDEQFF. Here the CDR3 DNA reads TGTGCCAGCAGCCCAGTAACCGGGACAGGCTTTGGAGTTGTGGAGGGTCGCGGGGATGAGCAGTTCTTC.

There are many counts of this clonotype. The chain is built from TRBV24-1 and TRBJ1-1; the D is unclear. From germline, CDR1 is KGHDR and CDR2 SFDVKD. The CDR3 sequence is 12 residues long. V was pared by 3 bases and J by 3 bases, with 4 bases between. The CDR3 is CATSDPDTEAFF. CDR3 in DNA: TGTGCCACCAGTGATCCGGACACTGAAGCTTTCTTT.

The chain is built from TRBV25-1 and TRBJ2-6; possible D gene TRBD2, 5 bases. This CDR3 region has 15 residues. Trimming shortened V by 2 bases and J by 2 bases, and 7 bases separated the two germline ends. CDR1 and CDR2 from the germline V gene are MGHDK and SYGVNS. The chain's CDR3 is CASSEPGTGANVLTF. DNA for the CDR3: TGTGCCAGCAGTGAACCGGGGACTGGGGCCAACGTCCTGACTTTC.

This clonotype was seen at least ten times. V usage is TRBV10-3 and J usage is TRBJ2-7; 11 bases align to TRBD2. CDR1 ENHRY and CDR2 SYGVKD come from the germline V gene. The V gene end was trimmed by 3 bases and the J gene end by 1 base; junction bases not matched to a gene: 17. The CDR3 length is 20 residues. The CDR3 is CAISESAGWASGGISYEQYF. Here the CDR3 DNA reads TGTGCCATCAGTGAATCGGCGGGGTGGGCTAGCGGGGGGATATCCTACGAGCAGTACTTC.

This clonotype was seen many times. This sequence joins TRBV19 and TRBJ2-5; D is ambiguous. The CDR3 is 14 residues long. Germline assignment: CDR1 LNHDA and CDR2 SQIVND (reference sequence). Trimming removed 3 bases from V and 5 bases from J, with 13 bases in between. The CDR3 here is CASSMQMGTETQYF. In nucleotides, the CDR3 is TGTGCCAGTAGTATGCAGATGGGAACGGAGACCCAGTACTTC.

Regarding this clonotype: The junction departs from the called germline gene at one end, perhaps through a read error. The chain links TRBV7-7 to TRBJ2-5, with TRBD1 as a possible D gene (6 bases). Germline V gene lookup returns CDR1 SSHAT and CDR2 FNYEAQ (reference sequence). The CDR3 is 18 residues long. The CDR3 DNA follows: TGTGCTAGCAGCTTGCTAGGGATGTCAATGGGGGCAAGAGAGACCCAGTACTTC. Encoded protein: CASSLLGMSMGARETQYF.

The chain uses TRBV7-3 and TRBJ1-1, with no clear D. The CDR3 runs 13 residues. CDR1 and CDR2 from the germline V gene are SGHTA and FQGTGA. With 5 bases removed from V and 0 bases from J, the gap between germline ends came to 7 bases. CDR3 protein: CASSHQMNTEAFF. CDR3 coding DNA: TGTGCCAGCAGCCATCAGATGAACACTGAAGCTTTCTTT.

This clonotype occurred many times. The chain has TRBV29-1 and TRBJ1-4, with 7 bases lining up with TRBD1. Trimming took 4 bases from V and 6 from J; bases not matched to a gene: 5. There are 13 residues in the CDR3. The V gene's germline CDR1 is SQVTM and CDR2 ANQGSEA. CDR3 protein: CSVVSDRDEKLFF. CDR3 DNA: TGCAGCGTTGTGAGTGACAGGGATGAAAAACTGTTTTTT.

With respect to this clonotype: The junction and the germline gene differ at one end; a read error may be behind it. The chain recombines TRBV18 with TRBJ2-2; tentative D call: TRBD1 (6 bases). CDR1 is KGHSH and CDR2 is LQKENI in the germline V gene. CDR3 length equals 16 residues. CDR3 nucleotide sequence: TGTGCCAGCCCACCCTTCGACAGGACGAACACCGGGGAGCTGTTTTTT. Encoded protein: CASPPFDRTNTGELFF.

This clonotype was counted at least ten times. The gene calls are TRBV6-9 and TRBJ2-7; D is ambiguous. Germline assignment: CDR1 MNHGY and CDR2 SVAAGI. This CDR3 is 12 amino acids long. V lost 6 bases to trimming and J lost 3 bases, with 9 bases between them. CDR3 loop: CASRPLVYEQYF. DNA of the CDR3: TGTGCCAGCAGGCCTTTGGTCTACGAGCAGTACTTC.

J is TRBJ2-1 and V is TRBV5-1; D unclear. Trimming stripped 1 base from V and 8 bases from J, with 10 bases between. This CDR3 has 13 residues. The germline CDR1 and CDR2 sequences are SGHRS and YFSETQ. The DNA for the CDR3 is TGCGCCAGCAGCTTGTTCACAGTCGATGAGCAGTTCTTC. It codes for CASSLFTVDEQFF.

The rearrangement links TRBV10-2 to TRBJ1-5; D not certain. The CDR3 contains 14 residues. Trimming left V 6 bases short and J 0 bases short, with 9 bases between. The germline V gene has CDR1 WSHSY and CDR2 SAAADI. The CDR3 bases are TGCGCCAGCAGGAAGGGCGATAGCAATCAGCCCCAGCATTTT. This translates into CASRKGDSNQPQHF.

Notes on this clonotype: With a much larger clone just one base away, this may be a read error. The chain links TRBV19 to TRBJ1-1; D gene uncertain. The CDR3 loop spans 16 amino acids. Germline V gene sequence: CDR1 LNHDA, CDR2 SQIVND (reference sequence). CDR3 loop: CASTPYSQNLNAEAFF. The CDR3 region has the DNA TGTGCCAGTACCCCGTACTCGCAAAATTTGAACGCTGAAGCTTTCTTT.

The chain joins TRBV4-1 to TRBJ1-2, with no clear D. Germline V gene data show CDR1 as MGHRA and CDR2 as YSYEKL. V was cut by 2 bases and J by 3 bases, with 19 bases left in between. The CDR3 runs to 17 residues. The CDR3 nucleotides read TGCGCCAGCAGCCAACGCGCAGATCCGAAGTGGGACTATGGCTACACCTTC. Its translation: CASSQRADPKWDYGYTF.

The V call is TRBV20-1, the J call TRBJ2-7, with TRBD2 identical over 12 bases. V trimming: 5 bases; J trimming: 4 bases; junction bases outside the gene matches: 6. This CDR3 is built from 14 residues. The germline CDR1 and CDR2 sequences are DFQATT and SNEGSKA (reference sequence). CDR3 sequence (DNA): TGCAGTGCTTTTAGACTAGCGGGGGTGTACGAGCAGTACTTC. Its protein is CSAFRLAGVYEQYF.

V is TRBV6-6 and J is TRBJ1-3; no reliable D call. There are 13 residues in the CDR3. Germline V gene data show CDR1 as MNHNY and CDR2 as SVGAGI (reference sequence). V shed 2 bases and J shed 8 bases, with 10 bases lying between them. CDR3 nucleotides: TGTGCCAGCAGTTACCCCCAAAAAGACACCATATATTTT. Amino acid sequence: CASSYPQKDTIYF.

This clonotype was recorded many times. The genes are TRBV20-1 and TRBJ2-5; 7 positions match TRBD1. CDR1 DFQATT and CDR2 SNEGSKA come from the germline V gene (reference sequence). The CDR3 contains 12 residues. The junction had 3 bases not matched to a gene; V was cut back by 5 bases and J by 3 bases. For the CDR3, the DNA is TGCAGTGCTCTAGACAGGGAAGAGACCCAGTACTTC. Translating it yields CSALDREETQYF.

This clonotype was recorded at least ten times. The rearrangement joins TRBV10-3 to TRBJ1-3; D is unresolved. Germline V CDR1 and CDR2: ENHRY, SYGVKD. The V end was cut by 0 bases, the J end by 3 bases, with 9 bases between. CDR3 size: 15 residues. As DNA, the CDR3 is TGTGCCATCAGTGAGTCGAACCCTCGTGGAAACACCATATATTTT. Its protein is CAISESNPRGNTIYF.

Concerning this clonotype: A much larger clone sits a single nucleotide away, making a read error possible. This chain joins TRBV5-5 and TRBJ1-4, with D perhaps TRBD1 (6 bases). Germline CDR1 is SGHKS and CDR2 is YYEKEE (reference sequence). This CDR3 comprises 19 residues. CDR3 region: CASSSPGGTSRATNEKLLF. The CDR3 nucleotides read TGTGCCAGCAGCTCGCCTGGAGGGACAAGCAGGGCAACTAATGAAAAACTGTTGTTT.

A remark on this clonotype: One base away lies a much larger clone, so this may be a sequencing read error. The conserved final phenylalanine or tryptophan is absent from the CDR3, which likely points to a read error. The chain has TRBV6-6 and TRBJ1-1, with TRBD1 matching over 11 bases. V trimming: 9 bases; J trimming: 3 bases; junction bases outside the gene matches: 9. The V gene's germline CDR1 is MNHNY and CDR2 SVGAGI (reference sequence). The CDR3 length is 15 residues. The CDR3 protein is CASRGGTGGDTEAFL. The CDR3 DNA reads TGTGCCAGTAGGGGGGGGACAGGGGGGGACACTGAAGCTTTCCTT.